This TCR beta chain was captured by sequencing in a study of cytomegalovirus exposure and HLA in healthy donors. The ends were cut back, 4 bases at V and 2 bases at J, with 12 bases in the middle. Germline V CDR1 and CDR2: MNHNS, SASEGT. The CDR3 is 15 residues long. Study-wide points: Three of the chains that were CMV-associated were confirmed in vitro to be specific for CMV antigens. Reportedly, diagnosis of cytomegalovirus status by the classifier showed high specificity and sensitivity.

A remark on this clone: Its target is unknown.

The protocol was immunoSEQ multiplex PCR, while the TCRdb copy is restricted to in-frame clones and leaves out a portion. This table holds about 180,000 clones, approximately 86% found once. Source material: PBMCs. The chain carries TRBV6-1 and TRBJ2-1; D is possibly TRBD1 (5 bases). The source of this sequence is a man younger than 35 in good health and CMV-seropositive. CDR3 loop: CASSVVWGPYNEQFF. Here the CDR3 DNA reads TGTGCCAGCAGTGTAGTTTGGGGCCCCTACAATGAGCAGTTCTTC.